The 20 T cell receptor beta chains presented below share a single source sample, sequenced in a study of CD8+ T cells in alopecia areata. RNA extraction was followed by reverse transcription into cDNA, which acted as the sequencing template. Assay used: immunoSEQ multiplex PCR; TCRdb lists only in-frame clones, some missing. The repertoire holds under 150,000 clones, with 75% to 85% as singletons. Documented treatment: oral pan-JAK inhibitor, 5-10 mg twice daily. Sequenced here: CD8+ T cells sorted from blood, sampled at week 4, from a patient treated with tofacitinib. These receptors were collected from a human donor with alopecia areata.

The chain recombines TRBV10-1 with TRBJ1-2; the match to TRBD1 covers 9 bases. CDR1 is WNHNN and CDR2 is SYGVQD in the germline V gene (reference sequence). V lost 3 bases and J lost 6; bases outside the gene matches: 8. This CDR3 is built from 15 residues. The CDR3 loop reads CASSETGGDKDGYTF. The DNA for the CDR3 is TGCGCCAGCAGTGAAACAGGGGGCGACAAGGATGGCTACACCTTC.

The CDR3 protein is CASSPEGSGAPEAFF. CDR3 sequence (DNA): TGTGCCAGCAGCCCTGAGGGGTCAGGCGCTCCTGAAGCTTTCTTT. The genes are TRBV5-6 and TRBJ1-1, with D possibly being TRBD1 (5 bases). The germline V gene has CDR1 SGHDT and CDR2 YYEEEE. The CDR3 totals 15 residues. V gave up 4 bases and J gave up 6 bases, with 19 bases separating them. Drawing the rest from reference TRBV5-6 and TRBJ1-1, the complete variable domain is DAGVTQSPTHLIKTRGQQVTLRCSPKSGHDTVSWYQQALGQGPQFIFQYYEEEERQRGNFPDRFSGHQFPNYSSELNVNALLLGDSALYLCASSPEGSGAPEAFFGQGTRLTVV.

The CDR3 is CASSQLQGSGQPQHF. CDR3 in DNA: TGCGCCAGCAGCCAGCTCCAGGGCTCGGGGCAGCCCCAGCATTTT. V gene TRBV4-1 combines with J gene TRBJ1-5; tentatively, D is TRBD1 (5 bases). Looked up from germline, CDR1 is MGHRA and CDR2 is YSYEKL. Trimming removed 3 bases at V and 7 bases at J, with 16 bases between. The CDR3 contains 15 residues.

This clone was seen just once. V is TRBV29-1 and J is TRBJ1-1, with TRBD1 identical over 8 bases. J lost 5 bases, V lost 6 bases, and 5 bases had no gene match. Germline V gene data show CDR1 as SQVTM and CDR2 as ANQGSEA. The CDR3 is 12 amino acids. This CDR3 is CSVRGLETEAFF. In DNA, the CDR3 is TGCAGCGTCAGGGGGCTGGAGACTGAAGCTTTCTTT.

The sample holds a few counts of this clone. The chain has TRBV4-2 and TRBJ2-7, with TRBD2 matching over 14 bases. The V gene end was trimmed by 2 bases and the J gene end by 3 bases; junction bases not matched to a gene: 9. The CDR3 is 18 residues long. Germline CDR1 reads LGHNA; CDR2 reads YNFKEQ. For the CDR3, the DNA is TGTGCCAGCAGCCAACCCCTCGGGACTAGCGGGGGTTACTACGAGCAGTACTTC. It encodes CASSQPLGTSGGYYEQYF.

The gene calls are TRBV4-1 and TRBJ2-3; 10 nucleotides line up with TRBD2. Germline CDR1 and CDR2: MGHRA and YSYEKL. This CDR3 is built from 15 residues. The V gene end was trimmed by 7 bases and the J gene end by 3 bases; junction bases not matched to a gene: 7. In nucleotides, the CDR3 is TGCGCCAGCACACTAAGCGGGGGGGCGACAGATACGCAGTATTTT. This encodes CASTLSGGATDTQYF.

V usage is TRBV18 and J usage is TRBJ2-1; tentative D call: TRBD1 (6 bases). CDR1 is KGHSH and CDR2 is LQKENI in the germline V gene. V was trimmed by 4 bases and J by 4 bases, leaving 14 bases between them. The CDR3 has 15 residues. The CDR3 coding sequence is TGTGCCAGCTCACTAAGATCGGACAGTTACAATGAGCAGTTCTTC. This codes for CASSLRSDSYNEQFF.

Concerning this clone itself: The same CDR3 also results from other DNA sequences found in this sample. The rearrangement links TRBV5-5 to TRBJ1-1; 7 nucleotides match TRBD1. The length of the CDR3 is 13 residues. Germline lookup yields CDR1 SGHKS and CDR2 YYEKEE (reference sequence). With 4 bases clipped from V and 6 bases from J, the junction kept 6 bases outside the gene matches. CDR3 nucleotide sequence: TGTGCCAGCAGCCGGACGACAGGGTCTGAAGCTTTCTTT. This gives the protein CASSRTTGSEAFF.

This clone was observed a few times. CDR3 amino acids: CASSFAGRWEGTDTQYF. The CDR3 bases are TGTGCCAGCAGCTTCGCCGGACGGTGGGAGGGCACAGATACGCAGTATTTT. The J gene is TRBJ2-3, the V gene TRBV7-9; tentatively, D is TRBD2 (6 bases). Looked up from germline, CDR1 is SEHNR and CDR2 is FQNEAQ (reference sequence). The V end lost 3 bases, the J end lost 1 base, and 17 bases lay between the germline ends. The length of the CDR3 is 17 residues.

The V call is TRBV2, the J call TRBJ2-7; D is ambiguous. Deletions cut 1 base from V and 1 base from J, with 11 bases between. Looked up from germline, CDR1 is SNHLY and CDR2 is FYNNEI. The CDR3 totals 15 residues. This chain's CDR3 is CASSEGVAESYEQYF. The CDR3 DNA sequence: TGTGCCAGCAGTGAAGGTGTGGCGGAATCCTACGAGCAGTACTTC.

The V gene is TRBV9, the J gene TRBJ2-2, with 9 positions matching TRBD1. Germline V gives CDR1 SGDLS, CDR2 YYNGEE. Trimming cost V 3 bases and J 7 bases; bases outside gene matches: 10. The CDR3 sequence is 16 residues long. CDR3 nucleotides: TGTGCCAGCAGCGCTTTGGACAGGGGAAGCGGCGGGGAGCTGTTTTTT. This gives the protein CASSALDRGSGGELFF.

The DNA of the CDR3 is TGTGCCAGCAGCTTAGTAAGGACAGGGGAGGACATTCAGTACTTC. It yields the protein CASSLVRTGEDIQYF. This chain connects TRBV7-9 to TRBJ2-4, with 9 bases lining up with TRBD1. Germline loops: CDR1 SEHNR, CDR2 FQNEAQ (reference sequence). V was pared by 1 base and J by 8 bases, with 6 bases of the junction left unmatched. This CDR3 spans 15 amino acids.

This clone occurred a few times. The chain links TRBV9 to TRBJ2-3; the match to TRBD1 covers 10 bases. Germline V lookup: CDR1 SGDLS, CDR2 YYNGEE. This CDR3 is built from 15 residues. The J segment lost 3 bases and the V segment lost 4 bases, leaving 5 bases of the junction unmatched. The CDR3 region has the DNA TGTGCCAGCAGCCAGGACAGGGGGGCGACAGATACGCAGTATTTT. It encodes CASSQDRGATDTQYF.

The rearrangement uses TRBV5-4 and TRBJ2-7; TRBD1 aligns across 8 bases. V gave up 2 bases and J gave up 4 bases; unmatched junction bases: 11. Germline assignment: CDR1 SGHNT and CDR2 YYREEE (reference sequence). This CDR3 comprises 16 residues. As DNA, the CDR3 is TGTGCCAGCAGCTTTTACCCCGGGACAGGAGGTTACGAGCAGTACTTC. Translated, it gives CASSFYPGTGGYEQYF.

This clone was observed a few times. The V gene is TRBV4-2, the J gene TRBJ2-2; D is possibly TRBD2 (5 bases). CDR1 and CDR2 from the germline V gene are LGHNA and YNFKEQ. This CDR3 contains 15 residues. The ends were cut back, 3 bases at V and 3 bases at J, with 11 bases in the middle. The CDR3 DNA sequence: TGTGCCAGCAGCCAGGAGGACGGAGACACCGGGGAGCTGTTTTTT. This gives the protein CASSQEDGDTGELFF.

With respect to this clone: Other DNA sequences within the sample encode an identical CDR3. J is TRBJ2-1 and V is TRBV7-6; 7 bases align to TRBD1. The V segment lost 5 bases and the J segment 1 base; nucleotides outside the gene matches: 5. CDR3 length: 15 amino acids. In germline, CDR1 is SGHVS, CDR2 FNYEAQ. CDR3 sequence reads: CASSRTGSSYNEQFF. DNA of the CDR3: TGTGCCAGCAGCCGGACAGGATCATCCTACAATGAGCAGTTCTTC.

This sequence joins TRBV9 and TRBJ1-2; D not certain. V was trimmed by 4 bases and J by 3 bases, leaving 7 bases between them. Germline assignment: CDR1 SGDLS and CDR2 YYNGEE. The length of the CDR3 is 12 residues. CDR3 DNA: TGTGCCAGCAGCTGGGAAGACTATGGCTACACCTTC. Translating it yields CASSWEDYGYTF.

The V gene is TRBV29-1, the J gene TRBJ2-7, with 7 bases that match TRBD2. Germline V gene sequence: CDR1 SQVTM, CDR2 ANQGSEA. This CDR3 has 14 residues. Trimming cost V 0 bases and J 3 bases; bases outside gene matches: 5. The CDR3 reads CSVEEAGGNYEQYF. The CDR3 bases are TGCAGCGTTGAAGAAGCCGGGGGGAACTACGAGCAGTACTTC.

The chain uses TRBV30 and TRBJ1-2; D gene ambiguous. The CDR3 has 13 residues. CDR1 is GTSNPN, CDR2 SVGIG, per germline (reference sequence). Trimming took 1 base from V and 4 from J, leaving 10 bases between them. The CDR3 coding sequence is TGTGCCTGGAGTGGGGGTAGAGCCTATGGCTACACCTTC. Its protein is CAWSGGRAYGYTF.

CDR3 sequence reads: CAISDGAGPYNEQFF. The DNA for the CDR3 is TGTGCCATCAGTGATGGAGCGGGGCCCTACAATGAGCAGTTCTTC. The chain has TRBV10-3 and TRBJ2-1; 7 bases map to TRBD2. CDR3 size: 15 residues. Germline V gene sequence: CDR1 ENHRY, CDR2 SYGVKD. Trimming removed 3 bases from V and 2 bases from J; junction bases left unmatched: 4.